The 28 T cell receptor beta chains given below trace back to one sample, sequenced in a study of cytomegalovirus exposure and HLA in healthy donors. PCR used 60 Vbeta primers and 13 Jbeta primers. Using immunoSEQ multiplex PCR, the repertoire was profiled, and TCRdb retains in-frame clones only, with some absent. The sample consists of 55,000 to 70,000 clones, roughly 80% of them appearing once. Material for sequencing was PBMCs. Receptors were obtained from a woman aged 40 to 50 in good health and CMV-seronegative.

The chain uses TRBV9 and TRBJ2-1; 7 nucleotides line up with TRBD2. Germline lookup yields CDR1 SGDLS and CDR2 YYNGEE. The V and J ends lost 4 bases and 2 bases, in that order; junction bases with no gene match: 9. The CDR3 contains 16 residues. In DNA form, the CDR3 reads TGTGCCAGCAGCCCTCTCGCCGGGGGGACCTACAATGAGCAGTTCTTC. It translates to CASSPLAGGTYNEQFF.

The chain uses TRBV9 and TRBJ2-3; possible D gene TRBD2, 6 bases. Germline lookup yields CDR1 SGDLS and CDR2 YYNGEE. Trimming stripped 0 bases from V and 6 bases from J, with 14 bases between. The CDR3 length is 15 residues. The CDR3 DNA follows: TGTGCCAGCAGCGTAGGATTAGCGGCTCTGGATACGCAGTATTTT. Its translation is CASSVGLAALDTQYF.

The rearrangement uses TRBV5-6 and TRBJ2-5; possible D gene TRBD2, 8 bases. V gave up 10 bases and J gave up 5 bases, with 21 bases separating them. There are 14 residues in the CDR3. Germline V CDR1 and CDR2: SGHDT, YYEEEE. The chain's CDR3 is CAGRGVQGRETQYF. The CDR3 bases are TGTGCCGGGCGGGGGGTACAGGGGAGGGAGACCCAGTACTTC.

The chain employs TRBV25-1 and TRBJ1-1; 9 positions match TRBD1. CDR3 size: 14 residues. Germline V gene sequence: CDR1 MGHDK, CDR2 SYGVNS. The junction had 4 bases not matched to a gene; V was cut back by 4 bases and J by 4 bases. DNA for the CDR3: TGTGCCAGCAGTGCGCCGGGACAGGGCACTGAAGCTTTCTTT. Its translation: CASSAPGQGTEAFF.

V is TRBV9 and J is TRBJ1-4; 7 bases fit TRBD1. This CDR3 has 15 residues. Germline-derived CDR1 and CDR2 are SGDLS and YYNGEE. The V gene end was trimmed by 3 bases and the J gene end by 4 bases; junction bases not matched to a gene: 6. The chain's CDR3 is CASSGSGQINEKLFF. The CDR3 bases are TGTGCCAGCAGCGGCTCGGGACAGATTAATGAAAAACTGTTTTTT. Full variable domain (outside the CDR3, taken from reference TRBV9 and TRBJ1-4): DSGVTQTPKHLITATGQRVTLRCSPRSGDLSVYWYQQSLDQGLQFLIQYYNGEERAKGNILERFSAQQFPDLHSELNLSSLELGDSALYFCASSGSGQINEKLFFGSGTQLSVL.

This clone occurred a few times. The chain combines TRBV30 with TRBJ2-2, with D perhaps TRBD2 (5 bases). The CDR3 has 14 residues. Germline V gene data show CDR1 as GTSNPN and CDR2 as SVGIG (reference sequence). Deletions cut 0 bases from V and 5 bases from J, with 10 bases between. This CDR3 is CAWSVRTPTGELFF. CDR3 nucleotides: TGTGCCTGGAGTGTACGGACTCCAACCGGGGAGCTGTTTTTT.

The gene calls are TRBV7-9 and TRBJ1-2, with TRBD1 matching over 7 bases. Unmatched junction bases numbered 17, after V lost 5 bases and J lost 2 bases. The CDR3 covers 18 residues. CDR1 SEHNR and CDR2 FQNEAQ come from the germline V gene (reference sequence). The CDR3 DNA is TGTGCCAGCAGCCCCGCAACCTCCACAGGGGCCTGGAACTATGGCTACACCTTC. Translating it yields CASSPATSTGAWNYGYTF. Using reference TRBV7-9 and TRBJ1-2 for the parts outside the CDR3, the full variable domain is DTGVSQNPRHKITKRGQNVTFRCDPISEHNRLYWYRQTLGQGPEFLTYFQNEAQLEKSRLLSDRFSAERPKGSFSTLEIQRTEQGDSAMYLCASSPATSTGAWNYGYTFGSGTRLTVV.

In its sample, this clone was seen a few times. The V call is TRBV18, the J call TRBJ2-1, with TRBD2 identical over 11 bases. Losses at the gene ends were 6 bases for V and 0 bases for J; bases not matched to a gene: 13. This CDR3 has 19 residues. The V gene's germline CDR1 is KGHSH and CDR2 LQKENI. CDR3 bases: TGTGCCAGCTCGCAAACTAGCGGGAGAGCCCAGAGCTCCTACAATGAGCAGTTCTTC. Protein sequence: CASSQTSGRAQSSYNEQFF.

This clone was counted between two and nine times. The chain uses TRBV6-5 and TRBJ1-3; no clear D gene. CDR1 MNHEY and CDR2 SVGAGI come from the germline V gene. V was shortened by 6 bases and J by 2 bases, with 5 bases between the two germline ends. The CDR3 covers 12 residues. The CDR3 bases are TGTGCCAGCAGGGAGGCTGGAAACACCATATATTTT. Translated, it gives CASREAGNTIYF.

The V call is TRBV6-1, the J call TRBJ2-4; TRBD1 aligns across 9 bases. CDR3 length: 17 residues. CDR1 and CDR2 from the germline V gene are MNHNS and SASEGT. V lost 0 bases, J lost 7 bases, and 10 bases stayed unmatched. CDR3 residues: CASSEAPGQGPWNIQYF. The CDR3 DNA sequence: TGTGCCAGCAGTGAAGCGCCAGGACAGGGGCCTTGGAACATTCAGTACTTC.

This sequence joins TRBV2 and TRBJ2-1, with 8 bases lining up with TRBD1. The CDR3 has 15 amino acids. V shed 7 bases, J shed 6 bases, and the junction held 11 bases outside the gene matches. Germline V gene lookup returns CDR1 SNHLY and CDR2 FYNNEI. The CDR3 DNA reads TGTGCCAGCACTTCGGACAGGGTGATACTCAATGAGCAGTTCTTC. Amino acid sequence: CASTSDRVILNEQFF.

The V call is TRBV27, the J call TRBJ1-1; 8 bases are a match to TRBD1. Trimming at V came to 5 bases and at J to 7 bases, leaving 18 bases not matched to a gene. This CDR3 spans 17 amino acids. Per germline, CDR1 MNHEY and CDR2 SMNVEV (reference sequence). The CDR3 DNA reads as TGTGCCAGCAGTCAAACAAGGACAGGGATCATTGCCGGTGAAGCTTTCTTT. Translating it yields CASSQTRTGIIAGEAFF.

This chain connects TRBV30 to TRBJ1-5; D is unresolved. Germline V CDR1 and CDR2: GTSNPN, SVGIG (reference sequence). V shed 2 bases and J shed 7 bases, with 9 bases lying between them. CDR3 size: 12 residues. In nucleotides, the CDR3 is TGTGCCTGGAGTACTCCTAGACAGCCCCAGCATTTT. It translates to CAWSTPRQPQHF.

The genes are TRBV7-2 and TRBJ2-3; TRBD1 aligns across 7 bases. Germline CDR1 reads SGHTA; CDR2 reads FQGNSA. Trimming removed 0 bases from V and 3 bases from J; junction bases left unmatched: 3. The CDR3 covers 15 residues. The CDR3 loop reads CASSLAGRGTDTQYF. The CDR3 nucleotides are TGTGCCAGCAGCTTAGCGGGCAGGGGGACAGATACGCAGTATTTT.

The rearrangement links TRBV18 to TRBJ2-3; D may be TRBD1 (5 bases). V lost 6 bases and J 0 bases, leaving 16 bases between the germline ends. The CDR3 consists of 16 residues. Germline values: CDR1 KGHSH, CDR2 LQKENI. This CDR3 is CASSPLGRTSTDTQYF. The CDR3 nucleotides read TGTGCCAGCTCCCCCTTGGGGCGAACTAGCACAGATACGCAGTATTTT.

This chain connects TRBV7-9 to TRBJ2-1; tentatively, D is TRBD2 (5 bases). V was shortened by 5 bases and J by 5 bases, with 10 bases between the two germline ends. The CDR3 is 13 residues long. Germline CDR1 SEHNR, CDR2 FQNEAQ (reference sequence). The CDR3 protein is CASSHLADNEQFF. CDR3 bases: TGTGCCAGCAGCCATCTAGCTGACAATGAGCAGTTCTTC.

For this clone: A junction end diverges from the germline sequence, so it may reflect a read error. This chain connects TRBV2 to TRBJ1-2, with no clear D. The CDR3 totals 15 residues. Germline V gives CDR1 SNHLY, CDR2 FYNNEI. CDR3 protein: CATPSPTPANYGYSF. The CDR3 DNA reads as TGTGCCACCCCCAGCCCTACCCCAGCTAACTATGGCTACTCCTTC.

The chain is built from TRBV5-1 and TRBJ2-6; TRBD2 matches 8 bases. This CDR3 is built from 16 residues. The germline gives CDR1 SGHRS, CDR2 YFSETQ. V dropped 1 base and J dropped 2; count of bases not matched to a gene: 2. CDR3 DNA sequence: TGCGCCAGCAGCTTGACGGGGGGGGCTGGGGCCAACGTCCTGACTTTC. This sequence encodes CASSLTGGAGANVLTF.

The gene calls are TRBV14 and TRBJ2-7; 14 positions match TRBD2. After removal of 1 base from V and 7 bases from J, the junction contained 18 bases not matched to a gene. The germline V gene encodes CDR1 SGHDN and CDR2 FVKESK. This CDR3 is 20 amino acids long. CDR3: CASSQVLPGLAGVGGLEQYF. The CDR3, as DNA: TGTGCCAGCAGCCAAGTCCTACCGGGACTAGCGGGAGTTGGGGGACTAGAGCAGTACTTC. The full variable domain, in which reference TRBV14 and TRBJ2-7 provide the parts outside the CDR3, is EAGVTQFPSHSVIEKGQTVTLRCDPISGHDNLYWYRRVMGKEIKFLLHFVKESKQDESGMPNNRFLAERTGGTYSTLKVQPAELEDSGVYFCASSQVLPGLAGVGGLEQYFGPGTRLTVT.

The chain recombines TRBV7-2 with TRBJ1-5, with D hard to call. The V gene's germline CDR1 is SGHTA and CDR2 FQGNSA. This CDR3 has 14 amino acids. V dropped 5 bases and J dropped 7 bases, with 15 bases sitting between them. The DNA of the CDR3 is TGTGCCAGCAGCCCGAGCAGCGACCGGCAGCCCCAGCATTTT. Its protein is CASSPSSDRQPQHF.

The chain couples TRBV9 to TRBJ2-7; a possible D gene is TRBD1 (6 bases). Per the germline V gene, CDR1 is SGDLS and CDR2 is YYNGEE. V was clipped by 5 bases and J by 6 bases, with 15 bases between them. This CDR3 has 13 residues. The CDR3 DNA sequence: TGTGCCAGCAGTTCGGGACAAGCCTCCGAGCAGTACTTC. The encoded protein is CASSSGQASEQYF.

The chain is built from TRBV19 and TRBJ2-7; D gene unclear. The V end lost 0 bases, the J end lost 6 bases, and 12 bases lay between the germline ends. This CDR3 comprises 14 residues. The V gene's germline CDR1 is LNHDA and CDR2 SQIVND (reference sequence). CDR3 nucleotide sequence: TGTGCCAGTAGTATAGAAGGCCTAAGAGGCGAGCAGTACTTC. Translated: CASSIEGLRGEQYF.

The V call is TRBV27, the J call TRBJ2-7, with 13 bases fitting TRBD2. Germline V gene data show CDR1 as MNHEY and CDR2 as SMNVEV (reference sequence). This CDR3 has 15 residues. Germline trimming cut 5 bases from V and 6 bases from J; bases unmatched to any gene: 7. The CDR3 spells CASSLLAGGPLEQYF. Written as DNA, the CDR3 is TGTGCCAGCAGTCTACTAGCGGGAGGGCCTCTCGAGCAGTACTTC.

This chain connects TRBV6-5 to TRBJ2-7; a possible D gene is TRBD2 (5 bases). Germline assignment: CDR1 MNHEY and CDR2 SVGAGI. Trimming took 2 bases from V and 4 from J, leaving 12 bases between them. The CDR3 contains 14 residues. The chain's CDR3 is CASSYDPRRYEQYF. The CDR3 DNA reads TGTGCCAGCAGTTACGACCCGAGGAGGTACGAGCAGTACTTC.

The rearrangement uses TRBV6-1 and TRBJ2-7; 7 positions match TRBD1. The V and J ends lost 6 bases and 4 bases, in that order; junction bases with no gene match: 9. There are 14 residues in the CDR3. Germline V gene data show CDR1 as MNHNS and CDR2 as SASEGT. CDR3 amino acids: CASRTTGKWYEQYF. The CDR3 nucleotides are TGTGCCAGCAGGACGACAGGGAAGTGGTACGAGCAGTACTTC.

The chain carries TRBV14 and TRBJ2-7; D ambiguous. Trimming removed 1 base at V and 3 bases at J, with 10 bases between. CDR1 is SGHDN, CDR2 FVKESK, per germline. This CDR3 contains 14 residues. The CDR3 sequence is CASSQADILYEQYF. In DNA form, the CDR3 reads TGTGCCAGCAGCCAAGCCGACATTCTCTACGAGCAGTACTTC.

In its sample, this clone was seen a few times. The J gene is TRBJ2-3, the V gene TRBV7-9; tentatively, D is TRBD1 (6 bases). CDR3 length equals 13 residues. Trimming shortened V by 8 bases and J by 1 base, and 10 bases separated the two germline ends. Germline CDR1 and CDR2: SEHNR and FQNEAQ (reference sequence). The CDR3 protein is CASGAGGTDTQYF. CDR3 in DNA: TGTGCCAGCGGGGCAGGGGGCACAGATACGCAGTATTTT.

This rearrangement joins TRBV9 to TRBJ2-2; 9 nucleotides agree with TRBD2. CDR3 size: 15 residues. Germline values: CDR1 SGDLS, CDR2 YYNGEE. Trimming took 3 bases from V and 5 from J; bases not matched to a gene: 5. CDR3 amino acids: CASSGISGSTGELFF. The DNA of the CDR3 is TGTGCCAGCAGCGGAATTAGCGGGAGTACCGGGGAGCTGTTTTTT.